This T cell receptor (beta chain) comes out of a study of blood T cell repertoires in COVID-19. CDR1 SGHDT and CDR2 YYEEEE come from the germline V gene. The CDR3 consists of 15 residues. V lost 5 bases and J lost 1, with 12 bases in between. Sequencing used immunoSEQ multiplex PCR; TCRdb keeps in-frame clones, though not all of them. The top ten hold around 13% of the sample, which has some 220,000 clones, approximately 80% seen once. The V call is TRBV5-6, the J call TRBJ2-2; possible D gene TRBD1, 5 bases. This clonotype was sampled from a human donor in a cohort sampled during active COVID-19. Sequenced: peripheral blood. The CDR3, as DNA: TGTGCCAGCAGGGACATACGGAGGAACACCGGGGAGCTGTTTTTT. The encoded protein is CASRDIRRNTGELFF.